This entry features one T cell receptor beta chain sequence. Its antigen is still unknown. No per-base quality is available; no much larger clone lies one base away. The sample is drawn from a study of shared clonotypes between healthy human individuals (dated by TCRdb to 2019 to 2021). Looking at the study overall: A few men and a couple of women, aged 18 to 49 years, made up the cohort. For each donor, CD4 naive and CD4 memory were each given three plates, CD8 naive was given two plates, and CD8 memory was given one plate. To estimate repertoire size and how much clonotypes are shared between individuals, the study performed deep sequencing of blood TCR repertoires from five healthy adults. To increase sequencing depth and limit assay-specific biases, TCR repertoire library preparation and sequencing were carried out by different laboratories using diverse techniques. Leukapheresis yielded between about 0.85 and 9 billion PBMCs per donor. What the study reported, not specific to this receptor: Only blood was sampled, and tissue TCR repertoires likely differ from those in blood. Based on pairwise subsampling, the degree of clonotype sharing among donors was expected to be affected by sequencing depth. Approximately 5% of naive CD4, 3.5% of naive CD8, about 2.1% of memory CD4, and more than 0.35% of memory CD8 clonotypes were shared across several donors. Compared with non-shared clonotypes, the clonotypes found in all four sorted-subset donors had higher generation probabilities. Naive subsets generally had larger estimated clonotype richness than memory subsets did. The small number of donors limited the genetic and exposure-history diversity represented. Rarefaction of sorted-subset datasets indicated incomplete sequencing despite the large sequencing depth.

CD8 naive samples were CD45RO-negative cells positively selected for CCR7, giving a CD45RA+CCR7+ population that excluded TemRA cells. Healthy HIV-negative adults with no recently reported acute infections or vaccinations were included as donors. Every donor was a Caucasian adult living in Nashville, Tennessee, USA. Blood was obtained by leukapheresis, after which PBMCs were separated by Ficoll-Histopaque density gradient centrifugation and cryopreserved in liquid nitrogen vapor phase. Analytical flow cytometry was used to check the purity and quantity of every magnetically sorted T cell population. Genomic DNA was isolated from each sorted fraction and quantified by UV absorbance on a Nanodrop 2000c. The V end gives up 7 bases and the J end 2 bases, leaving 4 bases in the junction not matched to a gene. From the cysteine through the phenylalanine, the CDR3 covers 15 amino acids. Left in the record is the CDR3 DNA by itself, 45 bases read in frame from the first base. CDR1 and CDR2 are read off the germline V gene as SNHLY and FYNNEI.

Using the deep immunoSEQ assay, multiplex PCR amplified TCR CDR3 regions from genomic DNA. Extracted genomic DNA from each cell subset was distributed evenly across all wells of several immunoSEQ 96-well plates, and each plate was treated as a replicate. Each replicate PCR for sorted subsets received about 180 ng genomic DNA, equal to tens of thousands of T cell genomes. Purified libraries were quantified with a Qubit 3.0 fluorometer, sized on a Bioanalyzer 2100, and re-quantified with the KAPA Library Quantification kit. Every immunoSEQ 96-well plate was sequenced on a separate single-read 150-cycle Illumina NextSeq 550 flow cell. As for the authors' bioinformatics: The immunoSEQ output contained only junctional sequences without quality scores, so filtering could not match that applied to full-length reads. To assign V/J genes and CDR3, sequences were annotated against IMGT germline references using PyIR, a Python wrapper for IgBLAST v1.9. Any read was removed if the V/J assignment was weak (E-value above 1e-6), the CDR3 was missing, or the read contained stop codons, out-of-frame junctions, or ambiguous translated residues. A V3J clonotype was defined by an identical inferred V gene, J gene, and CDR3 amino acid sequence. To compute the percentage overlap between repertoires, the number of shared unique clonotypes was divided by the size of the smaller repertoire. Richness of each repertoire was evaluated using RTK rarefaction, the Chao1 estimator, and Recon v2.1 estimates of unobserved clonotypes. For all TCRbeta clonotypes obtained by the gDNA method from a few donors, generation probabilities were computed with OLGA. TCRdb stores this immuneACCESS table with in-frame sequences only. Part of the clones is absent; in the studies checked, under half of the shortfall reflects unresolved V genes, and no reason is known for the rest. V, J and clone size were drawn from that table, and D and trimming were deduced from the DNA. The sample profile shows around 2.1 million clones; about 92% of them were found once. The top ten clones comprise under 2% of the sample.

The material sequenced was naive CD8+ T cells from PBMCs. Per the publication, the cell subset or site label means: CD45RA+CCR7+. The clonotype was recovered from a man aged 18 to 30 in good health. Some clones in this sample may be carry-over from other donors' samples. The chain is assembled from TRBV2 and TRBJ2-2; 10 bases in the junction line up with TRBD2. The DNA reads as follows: TGTGCCAGCATTGGACTAGCGGACAACACCGGGGAGCTGTTTTTT. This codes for CASIGLADNTGELFF.